This T cell receptor beta chain was sequenced in a study of blood T cells in healthy people across ages. Study-level findings and limits: TCR beta diversity per million T cells fell roughly linearly with age. Estimated diversity, derived from one million T cells, was regarded as an underestimate. Nothing was known about donor CMV status, and this possibly confounded expanded clonotype changes.

The CDR3 loop spans 13 amino acids. Per the germline V gene, CDR1 is MNHNY and CDR2 is SVGAGI (reference sequence). V was shortened by 6 bases and J by 4 bases, with 13 bases between the two germline ends. Researchers report isolating at least 6.5 million PBMCs per sample. PCR was performed a second time for about 7 to 11 cycles using a sample-barcoded 5' primer and a J-beta primer mix. TCRdb re-called the 5' RACE reads through MiXCR, storing one row per CDR3 protein. Here the sample spans about 1.8 million distinct CDR3 sequences, about 50% being singletons. This clonotype was recorded a few times. Its antigen is not identified.

The sequence came from a middle-aged woman in good health. What was sequenced was blood. The chain joins TRBV6-6 to TRBJ2-7; D unclear. Written as DNA, the CDR3 is TGTGCCAGCAGACCCGGCCCTAGTTACGAGCAGTACTTC. This codes for CASRPGPSYEQYF.